The clone carrying this T cell receptor beta chain was recorded many times. One entry per CDR3 protein results from TCRdb running MiXCR on the RT-PCR reads. Of 200,000 to 250,000 distinct CDR3 sequences listed, roughly 14% are singletons. The sample comes from a study of patients and donors after allogeneic stem cell transplantation. This TCR came from a human donor who was either an allogeneic HSCT recipient or a stem cell or donor lymphocyte infusion donor (not recorded which). It is not recorded whose cells these are; they may come from a transplant donor. Source material: blood, either unsorted or a sorted T cell fraction (not recorded which).

The CDR3 DNA sequence: TGTGCCAGGCCAACCTTGGGAAACACCATATATTTT. This encodes CARPTLGNTIYF. V is TRBV12-3 or TRBV12-4 and J is TRBJ1-3; D remains unclear. This CDR3 spans 12 amino acids. Trimming cost V 9 bases and J 4 bases, with 10 bases left between them.